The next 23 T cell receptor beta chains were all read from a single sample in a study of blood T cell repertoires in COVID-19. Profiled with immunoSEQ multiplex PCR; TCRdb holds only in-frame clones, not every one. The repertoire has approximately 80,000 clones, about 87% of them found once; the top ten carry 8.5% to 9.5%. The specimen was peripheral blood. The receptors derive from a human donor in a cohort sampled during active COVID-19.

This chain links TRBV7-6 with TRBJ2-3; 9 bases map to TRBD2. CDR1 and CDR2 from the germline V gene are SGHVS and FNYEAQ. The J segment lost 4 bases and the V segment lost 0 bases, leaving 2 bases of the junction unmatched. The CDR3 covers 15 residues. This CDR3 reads CASSLAAGGPDTQYF. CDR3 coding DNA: TGTGCCAGCAGCTTAGCCGCGGGGGGGCCAGATACGCAGTATTTT. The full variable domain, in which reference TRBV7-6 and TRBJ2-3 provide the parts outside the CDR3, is GAGVSQSPRYKVTKRGQDVALRCDPISGHVSLYWYRQALGQGPEFLTYFNYEAQQDKSGLPNDRFSAERPEGSISTLTIQRTEQRDSAMYRCASSLAAGGPDTQYFGPGTRLTVL.

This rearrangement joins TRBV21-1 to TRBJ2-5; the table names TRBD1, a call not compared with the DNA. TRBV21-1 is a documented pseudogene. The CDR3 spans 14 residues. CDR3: CASSASPGSETQYF. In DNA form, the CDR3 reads TGTGCCAGCAGCGCCTCTCCAGGGTCAGAGACCCAGTACTTC.

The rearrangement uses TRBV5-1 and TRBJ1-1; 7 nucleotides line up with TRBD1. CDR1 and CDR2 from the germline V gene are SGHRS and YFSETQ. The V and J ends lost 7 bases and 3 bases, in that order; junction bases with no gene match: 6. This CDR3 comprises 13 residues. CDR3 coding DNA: TGCGCCAGCGGGACAGTGACGTACACTGAAGCTTTCTTT. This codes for CASGTVTYTEAFF.

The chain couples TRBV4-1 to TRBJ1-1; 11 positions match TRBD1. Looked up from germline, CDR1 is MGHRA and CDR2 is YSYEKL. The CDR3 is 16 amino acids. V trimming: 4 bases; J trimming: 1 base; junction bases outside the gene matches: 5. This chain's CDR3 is CASSRGQGAKNTEAFF. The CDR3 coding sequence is TGCGCCAGCAGCCGCGGACAGGGGGCTAAGAACACTGAAGCTTTCTTT.

This CDR3 is CASSLDLFGLAGSIDEQFF. Here the CDR3 DNA reads TGTGCCAGCAGCTTAGATCTCTTCGGTCTAGCGGGATCGATCGATGAGCAGTTCTTC. V is TRBV7-2 and J is TRBJ2-1; 9 bases are shared with TRBD2. The CDR3 has 19 residues. Germline trimming cut 1 base from V and 8 bases from J; bases unmatched to any gene: 18. CDR1 is SGHTA and CDR2 is FQGNSA in the germline V gene.

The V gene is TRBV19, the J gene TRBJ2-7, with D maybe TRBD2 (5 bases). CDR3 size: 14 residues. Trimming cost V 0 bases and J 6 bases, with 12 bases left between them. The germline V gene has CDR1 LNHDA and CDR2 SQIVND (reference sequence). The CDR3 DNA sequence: TGTGCCAGTAGTATAGAGTCGGGGTTTGGCGAGCAGTACTTC. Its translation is CASSIESGFGEQYF.

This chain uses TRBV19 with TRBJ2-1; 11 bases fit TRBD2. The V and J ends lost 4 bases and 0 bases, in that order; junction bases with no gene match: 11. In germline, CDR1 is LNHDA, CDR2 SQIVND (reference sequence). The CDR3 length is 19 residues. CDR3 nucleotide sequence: TGTGCCAGTAGTAGGGGGCTAGCGGGAGGTATTAGCTCCTACAATGAGCAGTTCTTC. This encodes CASSRGLAGGISSYNEQFF.

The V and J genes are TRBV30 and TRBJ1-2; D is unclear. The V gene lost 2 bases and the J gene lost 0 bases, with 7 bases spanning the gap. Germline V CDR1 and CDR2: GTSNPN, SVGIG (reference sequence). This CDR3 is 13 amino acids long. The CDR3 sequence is CAWSTVANYGYTF. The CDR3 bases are TGTGCCTGGAGTACGGTAGCTAACTATGGCTACACCTTC.

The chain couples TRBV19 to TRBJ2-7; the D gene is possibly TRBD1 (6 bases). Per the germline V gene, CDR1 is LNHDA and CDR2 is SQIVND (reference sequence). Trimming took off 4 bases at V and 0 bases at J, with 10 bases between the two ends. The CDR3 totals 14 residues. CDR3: CASSTGRGSYEQYF. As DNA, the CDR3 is TGTGCCAGTAGTACCGGCAGGGGCTCCTACGAGCAGTACTTC.

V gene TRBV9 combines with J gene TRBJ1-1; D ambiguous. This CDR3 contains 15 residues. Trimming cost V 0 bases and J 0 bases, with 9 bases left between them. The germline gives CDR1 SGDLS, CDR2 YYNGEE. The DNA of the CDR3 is TGTGCCAGCAGCGTAGTAGCGGGGTTGAACACTGAAGCTTTCTTT. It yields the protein CASSVVAGLNTEAFF.

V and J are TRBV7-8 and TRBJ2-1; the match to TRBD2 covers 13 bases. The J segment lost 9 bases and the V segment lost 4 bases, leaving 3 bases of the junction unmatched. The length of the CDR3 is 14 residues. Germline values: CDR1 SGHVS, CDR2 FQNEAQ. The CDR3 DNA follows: TGTGCCAGCAGCTCTGGACTAGCGGGAGTTGAGCAGTTCTTC. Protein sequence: CASSSGLAGVEQFF.

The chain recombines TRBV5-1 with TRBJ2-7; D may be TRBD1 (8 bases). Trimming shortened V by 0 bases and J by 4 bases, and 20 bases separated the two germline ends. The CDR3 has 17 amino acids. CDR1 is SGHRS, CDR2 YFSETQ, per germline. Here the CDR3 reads CASSLAGGTGPGYEQYF. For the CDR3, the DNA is TGCGCCAGCAGCTTGGCCGGGGGGACAGGCCCCGGGTACGAGCAGTACTTC.

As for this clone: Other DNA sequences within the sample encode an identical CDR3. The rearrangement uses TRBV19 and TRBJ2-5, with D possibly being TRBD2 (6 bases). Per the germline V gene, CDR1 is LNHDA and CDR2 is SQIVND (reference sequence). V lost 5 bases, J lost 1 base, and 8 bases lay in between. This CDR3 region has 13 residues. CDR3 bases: TGTGCCAGTAGTGGGGGGTTCCAAGAGACCCAGTACTTC. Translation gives CASSGGFQETQYF.

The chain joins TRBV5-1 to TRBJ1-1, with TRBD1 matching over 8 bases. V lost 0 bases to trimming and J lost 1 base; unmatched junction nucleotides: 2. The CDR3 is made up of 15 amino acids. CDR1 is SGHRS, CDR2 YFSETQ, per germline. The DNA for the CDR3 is TGCGCCAGCAGCTTGGCCGGACAGGGGAACACTGAAGCTTTCTTT. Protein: CASSLAGQGNTEAFF.

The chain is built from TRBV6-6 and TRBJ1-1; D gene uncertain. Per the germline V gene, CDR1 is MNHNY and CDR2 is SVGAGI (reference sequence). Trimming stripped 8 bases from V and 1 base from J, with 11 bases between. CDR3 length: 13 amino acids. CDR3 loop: CASCLTENTEAFF. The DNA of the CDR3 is TGTGCCAGCTGTCTGACTGAGAACACTGAAGCTTTCTTT.

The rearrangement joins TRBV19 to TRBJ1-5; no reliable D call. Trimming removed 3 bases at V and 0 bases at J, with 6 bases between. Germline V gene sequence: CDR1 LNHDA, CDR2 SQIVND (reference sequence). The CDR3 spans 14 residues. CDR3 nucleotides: TGTGCCAGTAGTATCCGGGATAGCAATCAGCCCCAGCATTTT. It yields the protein CASSIRDSNQPQHF.

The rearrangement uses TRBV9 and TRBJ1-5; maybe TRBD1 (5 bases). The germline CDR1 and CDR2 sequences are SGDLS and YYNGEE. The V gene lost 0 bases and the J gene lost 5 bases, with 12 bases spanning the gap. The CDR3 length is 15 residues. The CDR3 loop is CASSVDISRDQPQHF. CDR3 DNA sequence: TGTGCCAGCAGCGTAGATATCTCCAGGGATCAGCCCCAGCATTTT. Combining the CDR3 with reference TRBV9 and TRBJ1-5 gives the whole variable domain DSGVTQTPKHLITATGQRVTLRCSPRSGDLSVYWYQQSLDQGLQFLIQYYNGEERAKGNILERFSAQQFPDLHSELNLSSLELGDSALYFCASSVDISRDQPQHFGDGTRLSIL.

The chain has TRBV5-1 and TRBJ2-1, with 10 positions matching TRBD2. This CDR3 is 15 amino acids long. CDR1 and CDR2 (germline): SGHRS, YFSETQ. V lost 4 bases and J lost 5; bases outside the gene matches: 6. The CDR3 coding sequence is TGCGCCAGCAGCAGTACTAGCGGGACACACAATGAGCAGTTCTTC. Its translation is CASSSTSGTHNEQFF.

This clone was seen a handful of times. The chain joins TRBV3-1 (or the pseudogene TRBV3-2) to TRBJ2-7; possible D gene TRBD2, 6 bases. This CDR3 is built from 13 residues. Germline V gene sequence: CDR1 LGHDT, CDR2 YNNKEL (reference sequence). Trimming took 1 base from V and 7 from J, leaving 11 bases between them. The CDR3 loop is CASSQGGGWEQYF. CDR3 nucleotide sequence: TGTGCCAGCAGCCAAGGGGGAGGTTGGGAGCAGTACTTC.

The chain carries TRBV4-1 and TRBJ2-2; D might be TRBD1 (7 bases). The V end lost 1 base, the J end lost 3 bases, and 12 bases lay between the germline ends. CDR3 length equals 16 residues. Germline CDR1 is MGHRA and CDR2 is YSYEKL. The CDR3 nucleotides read TGCGCCAGCAGCCAAGGGGGGGACAGATACACCGGGGAGCTGTTTTTT. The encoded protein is CASSQGGDRYTGELFF.

In DNA form, the CDR3 reads TGTGCCAGCAGCCCTTACGGGAGGGGCCATGAGCAGTTCTTC. Translation: CASSPYGRGHEQFF. The chain employs TRBV5-6 and TRBJ2-1, with 8 bases lining up with TRBD2. This CDR3 has 14 residues. V lost 4 bases and J lost 8; bases outside the gene matches: 8. The germline CDR1 and CDR2 sequences are SGHDT and YYEEEE.

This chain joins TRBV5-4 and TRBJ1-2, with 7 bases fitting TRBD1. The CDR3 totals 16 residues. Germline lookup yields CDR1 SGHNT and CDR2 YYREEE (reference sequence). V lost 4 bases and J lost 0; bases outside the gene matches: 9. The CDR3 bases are TGTGCCAGCAGCCACGGACAGGAGCAAACTAACTATGGCTACACCTTC. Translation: CASSHGQEQTNYGYTF. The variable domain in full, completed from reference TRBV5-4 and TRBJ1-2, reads ETGVTQSPTHLIKTRGQQVTLRCSSQSGHNTVSWYQQALGQGPQFIFQYYREEENGRGNFPPRFSGLQFPNYSSELNVNALELDDSALYLCASSHGQEQTNYGYTFGSGTRLTVV.

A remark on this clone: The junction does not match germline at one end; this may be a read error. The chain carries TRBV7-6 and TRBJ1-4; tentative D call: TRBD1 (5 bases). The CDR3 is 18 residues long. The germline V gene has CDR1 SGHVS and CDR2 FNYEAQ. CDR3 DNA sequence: TGTGCCAGCAGTTTAGCCCACGGGGGGTTGGGAGTTAATGAAAAACTGTTTTTT. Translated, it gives CASSLAHGGLGVNEKLFF. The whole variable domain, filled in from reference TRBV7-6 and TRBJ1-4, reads GAGVSQSPRYKVTKRGQDVALRCDPISGHVSLYWYRQALGQGPEFLTYFNYEAQQDKSGLPNDRFSAERPEGSISTLTIQRTEQRDSAMYRCASSLAHGGLGVNEKLFFGSGTQLSVL.